A single sample gave rise to the 28 T cell receptor beta chains below, sequenced in a study of monozygotic twins with inflammatory bowel disease (dated by TCRdb to between 2018 and 2020). Library generation was performed with 5' RACE. The run used an Illumina HiSeq 2500. TCRdb reprocessed the public reads and reports one entry per CDR3 protein sequence, without DNA. This sample's table carries about 350,000 distinct CDR3 sequences. Around 2% of the sample lies in the top ten. Specimen: blood. Receptors originate from a human donor with ulcerative colitis or Crohn's disease, or a healthy co-twin of an affected twin (not recorded which).

The rearrangement links TRBV7-9 to TRBJ2-7; there is no DNA to check the TCRdb D call of TRBD2. The CDR3 length is 15 residues. The V gene's germline CDR1 is SEHNR and CDR2 FQNEAQ (reference sequence). CDR3 amino acids: CASSLYASGKMEQYF.

The chain recombines TRBV27 with TRBJ1-5. The germline V gene has CDR1 MNHEY and CDR2 SMNVEV (reference sequence). The CDR3 spans 15 residues. CDR3 residues: CASSFTGSFNQPQHF.

The V gene is TRBV5-1, the J gene TRBJ1-2. There are 12 residues in the CDR3. Germline V gene lookup returns CDR1 SGHRS and CDR2 YFSETQ. CDR3 amino acids: CASSWDRAGYTF.

The CDR3 here is CSAGQGQDEQFF. V and J are TRBV20-1 and TRBJ2-1; TCRdb's D gene call, TRBD1, goes unchecked for lack of DNA. The CDR3 spans 12 residues. Germline V gene lookup returns CDR1 DFQATT and CDR2 SNEGSKA (reference sequence).

The chain employs TRBV9 and TRBJ2-2; the TCRdb call, TRBD1, lacks DNA for checking. The CDR3 totals 17 residues. Germline CDR1 reads SGDLS; CDR2 reads YYNGEE. The CDR3: CASSVGEDRGRAGELFF.

The chain has TRBV5-1 and TRBJ2-7; TCRdb gives TRBD1 as the D gene, but with no DNA this cannot be confirmed. Germline-derived CDR1 and CDR2 are SGHRS and YFSETQ. The CDR3 has 15 residues. The CDR3 region is CASSSSGTGGDEQYF.

The chain links TRBV7-9 to TRBJ2-7; no DNA is available, so the TRBD2 call from TCRdb remains unchecked. Germline V gene lookup returns CDR1 SEHNR and CDR2 FQNEAQ (reference sequence). This CDR3 region has 15 residues. The CDR3 is CASTLRLAEPSEQYF.

This CDR3 reads CASSPAGTTGANVLTF. The gene calls are TRBV7-3 and TRBJ2-6; TCRdb proposes TRBD1, but this gene call is untestable without DNA. CDR1 is SGHTA and CDR2 is FQGTGA in the germline V gene. The CDR3 sequence is 16 residues long.

This chain's CDR3 is CASSQEVGAAYNEQFF. V and J are TRBV4-1 and TRBJ2-1. CDR1 MGHRA and CDR2 YSYEKL come from the germline V gene. This CDR3 has 16 amino acids.

V gene TRBV19 combines with J gene TRBJ2-3; the D call of TRBD2 rests on TCRdb alone, since no DNA is present to check it. Germline V lookup: CDR1 LNHDA, CDR2 SQIVND (reference sequence). CDR3 length: 13 amino acids. CDR3 sequence: CASKGRLTDTQYF.

The V and J genes are TRBV7-9 and TRBJ1-2. The germline CDR1 and CDR2 sequences are SEHNR and FQNEAQ (reference sequence). This CDR3 is built from 15 residues. CDR3 loop: CASSLEGRIRYGYTF.

The J gene is TRBJ1-3, the V gene TRBV20-1; TCRdb reports TRBD1, a call that lacks DNA to check it against. CDR3 length: 14 amino acids. Germline V gene lookup returns CDR1 DFQATT and CDR2 SNEGSKA (reference sequence). CDR3 loop: CSAPAGGTGNTIYF.

The genes are TRBV7-2 and TRBJ2-3; TCRdb's D call, TRBD2, is unchecked because there is no DNA. The CDR3 covers 15 residues. In germline, CDR1 is SGHTA, CDR2 FQGNSA. This chain's CDR3 is CASSPSPVGYGTQYF.

The rearrangement links TRBV4-2 to TRBJ2-7; TCRdb returns TRBD2, unconfirmable since there is no DNA. This CDR3 contains 16 residues. CDR1 is LGHNA, CDR2 YNFKEQ, per germline. The CDR3 spells CASSQELAGSSYEQYF.

This chain links TRBV15 with TRBJ2-7; the D call of TRBD1 rests on TCRdb alone, since no DNA is present to check it. The germline CDR1 and CDR2 sequences are LNHNV and YYDKDF (reference sequence). This CDR3 has 14 amino acids. CDR3 loop: CATTRSSTPYEQYF.

The chain joins TRBV20-1 to TRBJ2-7; as DNA is missing, the TRBD1 call by TCRdb cannot be tested. The CDR3 has 13 amino acids. CDR1 DFQATT and CDR2 SNEGSKA come from the germline V gene (reference sequence). This CDR3 is CSARGDRGTEQYF.

The V and J genes are TRBV20-1 and TRBJ2-1; TCRdb gives TRBD2 as the D gene, but with no DNA this cannot be confirmed. This CDR3 spans 15 amino acids. CDR1 is DFQATT and CDR2 is SNEGSKA in the germline V gene (reference sequence). This CDR3 is CSAVGGAGGLDEQFF.

The chain has TRBV20-1 and TRBJ2-2; TCRdb's D call, TRBD2, is unchecked because there is no DNA. From germline, CDR1 is DFQATT and CDR2 SNEGSKA (reference sequence). The CDR3 extends over 15 amino acids. The CDR3: CSAAGLAGGIGELFF.

This rearrangement joins TRBV19 to TRBJ2-1; TCRdb's D call, TRBD2, is unchecked because there is no DNA. Germline assignment: CDR1 LNHDA and CDR2 SQIVND (reference sequence). The CDR3 spans 14 residues. The chain's CDR3 is CASTSAGYYNEQFF.

The V and J genes are TRBV12-3 or TRBV12-4 and TRBJ2-3; TCRdb returns TRBD1, unconfirmable since there is no DNA. The CDR3 loop spans 14 amino acids. CDR3 loop: CASSPTGVTDTQYF.

The chain links TRBV20-1 to TRBJ2-1. In germline, CDR1 is DFQATT, CDR2 SNEGSKA (reference sequence). This CDR3 is 14 amino acids long. The CDR3 region is CSAPALAKYAEQFF.

The chain recombines TRBV27 with TRBJ2-1; TCRdb's assignment of TRBD2 cannot be checked, as there is no DNA. Germline assignment: CDR1 MNHEY and CDR2 SMNVEV (reference sequence). The CDR3 loop spans 17 amino acids. This chain's CDR3 is CASSSPPSSGRGHEQFF.

The chain employs TRBV4-1 and TRBJ2-2. Germline V gene sequence: CDR1 MGHRA, CDR2 YSYEKL. The CDR3 length is 14 residues. This CDR3 is CASSQGKYTGELFF.

This rearrangement joins TRBV29-1 to TRBJ2-1; TCRdb gives TRBD1 as the D gene, but with no DNA this cannot be confirmed. Germline CDR1 is SQVTM and CDR2 is ANQGSEA. The CDR3 has 14 amino acids. The CDR3 loop reads CSVAGGVSGNEQFF.

V is TRBV28 and J is TRBJ2-1; with no DNA, the TCRdb D assignment of TRBD2 cannot be verified. The CDR3 extends over 16 amino acids. Per germline, CDR1 MDHEN and CDR2 SYDVKM. The chain's CDR3 is CASSLIGDQSYNEQFF.

The V call is TRBV2, the J call TRBJ2-1; with no DNA, the TCRdb D assignment of TRBD2 cannot be verified. Germline values: CDR1 SNHLY, CDR2 FYNNEI. This CDR3 region has 16 residues. The CDR3 loop is CASKLAGPEGENEQFF.

The chain recombines TRBV5-1 with TRBJ1-1; no DNA is available, so the TRBD1 call from TCRdb remains unchecked. Per germline, CDR1 SGHRS and CDR2 YFSETQ. The CDR3 sequence is 14 residues long. CDR3: CASSATGGSTEAFF. Full variable domain (missing parts from reference TRBV5-1 and TRBJ1-1): KAGVTQTPRYLIKTRGQQVTLSCSPISGHRSVSWYQQTPGQGLQFLFEYFSETQRNKGNFPGRFSGRQFSNSRSEMNVSTLELGDSALYLCASSATGGSTEAFFGQGTRLTVV.

The chain recombines TRBV5-4 with TRBJ1-1. CDR3 length: 16 residues. Germline assignment: CDR1 SGHNT and CDR2 YYREEE (reference sequence). CDR3 region: CASSFKGQGQRGEAFF.